This TCR beta chain was identified in a study of cytomegalovirus exposure and HLA in healthy donors. General study results and limits: Only CMV serostatus was available as immune exposure information.

Donors counted as nominally healthy when sampled, yet unrecorded immune exposures were likely. The CDR3 consists of 15 residues. V shed 8 bases, J shed 4 bases, and the junction held 12 bases outside the gene matches. Germline CDR1 SNHLY, CDR2 FYNNEI. The PCR contained 60 Vbeta and 13 Jbeta primers. Per the original data handling: The authors later counted roughly 76 million unique TCR beta chains, 8.5 million to 13 million of them shared. The assay was immunoSEQ multiplex PCR, and TCRdb's table has in-frame clones only and misses some. V, J and clone size are those of that table, while D and trimming were read from the DNA. The sample lists around 150,000 clones; roughly three quarters were seen once. Notes on this clone: Antigen specificity is unknown.

The V gene is TRBV2, the J gene TRBJ2-5, with 8 bases aligning to TRBD2. The clonotype originates from a man aged 30 to 45 in good health and CMV-seronegative. Sample: PBMCs. The CDR3 bases are TGTGCCAGCCGATACCTTAGCGGGAAAGGAGAGACCCAGTACTTC. This translates into CASRYLSGKGETQYF.